This T cell receptor (beta chain) was observed in a study of blood T cell repertoires in COVID-19. In the study overall: Donors in the United States, Italy and Spain gave samples during acute or convalescent COVID-19. The analysed material was cDNA or gDNA that came from T cells, B-cell-depleted T cells, or PBMCs.

Germline CDR1 and CDR2: MGHRA and YSYEKL. CDR3 length: 16 amino acids. V gave up 2 bases and J gave up 0 bases, with 13 bases separating them. Original methodology: For nucleated cells, counts were estimated from reference gene primer amplification. Produced via immunoSEQ multiplex PCR; TCRdb's table is partial and in-frame only. V, J and clone size were drawn from that table, and D and trimming were deduced from the DNA. The sample lists about 240,000 clones, 86% seen once, with about a tenth in the top ten. During active infection, Seattle patients enrolled and were then monitored through disease. The sequence derives from a woman between 45 and 65 years old with COVID-19, enrolled during active disease. Specimen: peripheral blood. The V call is TRBV4-1, the J call TRBJ1-1, with no clear D. The CDR3 DNA is TGCGCCAGCAGCCAACTAGCCGGGATGATGAACACTGAAGCTTTCTTT. Translation gives CASSQLAGMMNTEAFF.